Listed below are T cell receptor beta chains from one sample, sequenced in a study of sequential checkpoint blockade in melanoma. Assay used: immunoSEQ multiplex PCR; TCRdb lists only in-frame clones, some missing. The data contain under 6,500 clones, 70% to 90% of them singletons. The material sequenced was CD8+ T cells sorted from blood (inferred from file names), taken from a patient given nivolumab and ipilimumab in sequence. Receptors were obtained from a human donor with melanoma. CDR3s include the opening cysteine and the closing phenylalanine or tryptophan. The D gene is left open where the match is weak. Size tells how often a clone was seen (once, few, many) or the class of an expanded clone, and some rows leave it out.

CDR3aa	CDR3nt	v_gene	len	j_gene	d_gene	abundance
CASSVLSWRADDTQYF	TGTGCCAGCAGCGTTCTTAGCTGGAGGGCCGATGATACGCAGTATTTT	TRBV7-6	16	TRBJ2-3	.	.
CASSPRGVAYEQYF	TGTGCCAGCAGCCCCAGGGGGGTCGCCTACGAGCAGTACTTC	TRBV7-2	14	TRBJ2-7	.	.
CASRGSASTDTQYF	TGTGCCAGCAGAGGGAGTGCTAGCACAGATACGCAGTATTTT	TRBV27	14	TRBJ2-3	.	.
CASSFEQGYYNEQFF	TGTGCCAGCAGTTTTGAACAGGGGTACTACAATGAGCAGTTCTTC	TRBV27	15	TRBJ2-1	TRBD1	.
CASSLSPRLAGFTGELFF	TGTGCCAGCAGTTTATCCCCCCGGCTAGCGGGATTCACCGGGGAGCTGTTTTTT	TRBV27	18	TRBJ2-2	TRBD2	.
CASPSHKAGTENQPQHF	TGTGCCTCTCCATCCCACAAGGCCGGGACAGAGAATCAGCCCCAGCATTTT	TRBV6-4	17	TRBJ1-5	TRBD1	.
CASSFTGRETVHLTGELFF	TGTGCCAGCAGTTTTACCGGACGAGAGACAGTTCACCTCACCGGGGAGCTGTTTTTT	TRBV28	19	TRBJ2-2	.	.
CASSQRTSFLHEQFF	TGCGCCAGCAGCCAACGGACTAGTTTCCTCCATGAGCAGTTCTTC	TRBV4-3	15	TRBJ2-1	TRBD2	once
CASSDWPSTYEQYF	TGCGCCAGCAGTGATTGGCCTAGCACTTACGAGCAGTACTTC	TRBV10-2	14	TRBJ2-7	.	.
CASSQDLPSAWGTNEQFF	TGCGCCAGCAGCCAAGATCTCCCTAGCGCCTGGGGCACGAATGAGCAGTTCTTC	TRBV4-1	18	TRBJ2-1	.	.
CASSRVASSYNEQFF	TGTGCCAGTAGTAGGGTAGCGAGCTCCTACAATGAGCAGTTCTTC	TRBV19	15	TRBJ2-1	.	.
CASSPKGNRQGPTYEQYF	TGTGCCAGCAGCCCCAAGGGGAATAGACAGGGTCCAACCTACGAGCAGTACTTT	TRBV7-6	18	TRBJ2-7	TRBD1	.
CSATGGYEQYF	TGCAGCGCAACAGGGGGCTACGAGCAGTACTTC	TRBV29-1	11	TRBJ2-7	TRBD1	.
CASSQEALNNEQFF	TGTGCCAGCAGCCAAGAAGCCCTAAACAATGAGCAGTTCTTC	TRBV4-2	14	TRBJ2-1	.	.
CASSIGQKEQPQHF	TGTGCCAGCAGCATTGGACAGAAAGAACAGCCCCAGCATTTT	TRBV7-9	14	TRBJ1-5	.	large
CASSLIAGGYNEQFF	TGTGCCAGCAGCTTAATAGCGGGAGGATACAATGAGCAGTTCTTC	TRBV7-3	15	TRBJ2-1	TRBD2	.
CASRPSGGGGELFF	TGTGCCAGCAGACCCTCTGGGGGGGGCGGGGAGCTGTTTTTT	TRBV27	14	TRBJ2-2	TRBD2	few
CASSQAQGSTEAFF	TGTGCCAGCAGCCAAGCACAGGGGAGCACTGAAGCTTTCTTT	TRBV4-2	14	TRBJ1-1	TRBD1	.
CASSLWGWDDYGYTF	TGTGCCAGCAGTTTATGGGGCTGGGATGACTATGGCTACACCTTC	TRBV27	15	TRBJ1-2	.	.
CASSQYRLGAPNEQYF	TGCGCCAGCAGCCAATACAGGTTAGGGGCACCCAACGAGCAGTACTTC	TRBV4-1	16	TRBJ2-7	.	.
CASHNSGSSYEQYF	TGTGCCAGCCACAATAGCGGGAGCTCCTACGAGCAGTACTTC	TRBV6-1	14	TRBJ2-7	TRBD2	.
CASSQGDRGYNEQFF	TGTGCCAGCAGCCAAGGGGACAGGGGCTACAATGAGCAGTTCTTC	TRBV4-2	15	TRBJ2-1	TRBD1	.
CASSTQLAGGYNEQFF	TGTGCCAGTAGTACCCAACTAGCGGGAGGCTACAATGAGCAGTTCTTC	TRBV19	16	TRBJ2-1	TRBD2	.
CASSILAGYNEQFF	TGTGCCAGTAGTATCCTAGCGGGATACAATGAGCAGTTCTTC	TRBV19	14	TRBJ2-1	TRBD2	.
CASSMGLAATYEQYF	TGTGCCAGTAGTATGGGCCTAGCGGCAACCTACGAGCAGTACTTC	TRBV19	15	TRBJ2-7	TRBD2	.
CASSSTGTSGYEQYF	TGCGCCAGCAGCTCGACCGGGACTAGCGGCTACGAGCAGTACTTC	TRBV5-1	15	TRBJ2-7	TRBD2	once
CASSFSAGLTYEQYF	TGCGCCAGCAGCTTTTCAGCGGGCCTAACCTACGAGCAGTACTTC	TRBV5-1	15	TRBJ2-7	.	.
CASRRDRANEKLFF	TGTGCCAGCAGACGGGACAGGGCAAATGAAAAACTGTTTTTT	TRBV7-9	14	TRBJ1-4	TRBD1	.
CASSLASSSSGRSYNEQFF	TGCGCCAGCAGCTTGGCCAGTTCCTCTAGCGGGAGATCCTACAATGAGCAGTTCTTC	TRBV5-1	19	TRBJ2-1	TRBD2	.
CASSIDQGGTSYNEQFF	TGTGCCAGTAGTATAGATCAGGGGGGAACCTCCTACAATGAGCAGTTCTTC	TRBV19	17	TRBJ2-1	.	once
CASSLTLVNEQFF	TGTGCCAGCAGTTTAACTCTAGTTAATGAGCAGTTCTTC	TRBV27	13	TRBJ2-1	.	once
CATSRGSNQPQHF	TGTGCCACGTCCCGGGGGAGTAATCAGCCCCAGCATTTT	TRBV27	13	TRBJ1-5	.	.
CASSLIPRQGFNTEAFF	TGTGCCAGCAGTTTAATCCCCCGACAGGGCTTTAACACTGAAGCTTTCTTT	TRBV27	17	TRBJ1-1	TRBD1	.
CSVYRQGWSGYTF	TGCAGCGTCTATAGACAGGGGTGGTCTGGCTACACCTTC	TRBV29-1	13	TRBJ1-2	TRBD1	.
CSVNRGAATEAFF	TGCAGCGTTAACAGGGGAGCGGCCACTGAAGCTTTCTTT	TRBV29-1	13	TRBJ1-1	TRBD1	.
CASSLMVRLAGGGGNEQFF	TGTGCCAGCAGCTTAATGGTTAGGCTAGCGGGAGGGGGAGGCAATGAGCAGTTCTTC	TRBV7-8	19	TRBJ2-1	TRBD2	.
CATSRGRGAHEQFF	TGTGCCACCAGCAGAGGACGGGGGGCCCATGAGCAGTTCTTC	TRBV15	14	TRBJ2-1	.	once
CASSYWGGTEAFF	TGTGCCAGCAGTTACTGGGGGGGCACTGAAGCTTTCTTT	TRBV6-5	13	TRBJ1-1	.	.
CASTSDRASGKETQYF	TGTGCCAGCACCTCGGACAGGGCGTCCGGAAAAGAGACCCAGTACTTC	TRBV6-6	16	TRBJ2-5	TRBD1	.
CASSRPLALSSYEQYF	TGTGCCAGCAGCCGCCCACTAGCGCTAAGCTCCTACGAGCAGTACTTC	TRBV28	16	TRBJ2-7	TRBD2	.
CAITVDWGADTQYF	TGTGCCATCACCGTTGATTGGGGGGCAGATACGCAGTATTTT	TRBV10-3	14	TRBJ2-3	.	.
CASSHGTDLNYGYTF	TGCGCCAGCAGCCATGGGACAGACCTTAACTATGGCTACACCTTC	TRBV4-1	15	TRBJ1-2	TRBD1	.
CASSQAGLAGGDLEQFF	TGCGCCAGCAGCCAAGCGGGACTAGCGGGAGGCGATCTTGAGCAGTTCTTC	TRBV4-1	17	TRBJ2-1	TRBD2	.
CASSFSGASTDTQYF	TGTGCCAGCAGCTTCAGCGGAGCTAGCACAGATACGCAGTATTTT	TRBV7-3	15	TRBJ2-3	.	.
CAWSVSEETQYF	TGTGCCTGGAGTGTATCGGAGGAGACCCAGTACTTC	TRBV30	12	TRBJ2-5	.	.
CASSTRPDRALLANTGELFF	TGTGCCAGTAGTACCCGCCCGGACAGGGCCTTACTCGCGAACACCGGGGAGCTGTTTTTT	TRBV19	20	TRBJ2-2	TRBD1	.
CASSQIPREAGGEQFF	TGCGCCAGCAGCCAGATTCCCCGGGAAGCGGGAGGTGAGCAGTTCTTC	TRBV4-1	16	TRBJ2-1	TRBD2	.
CASSSPRQSRANVLTF	TGTGCCAGCAGCTCCCCGCGACAAAGTCGGGCCAACGTCCTGACTTTC	TRBV7-7	16	TRBJ2-6	.	once
CASSFLGQSTYEQYF	TGTGCCAGCAGTTTCCTGGGACAGTCTACCTACGAGCAGTACTTC	TRBV27	15	TRBJ2-7	TRBD1	.
CAISEDQASFTYEQYF	TGTGCCATCAGTGAAGACCAGGCGTCATTTACCTACGAGCAGTACTTC	TRBV10-3	16	TRBJ2-7	.	.
CASSYSGTGGYEQYF	TGTGCCAGCAGTTACTCTGGGACAGGAGGTTACGAGCAGTACTTC	TRBV6-6	15	TRBJ2-7	TRBD1	few
CASSLRDSLFTDTQYF	TGTGCCAGCAGTCTTCGGGACAGCTTATTCACAGATACGCAGTATTTT	TRBV11-2	16	TRBJ2-3	TRBD1	.
CASTRAGTLNTGELFF	TGTGCCAGCACCAGAGCCGGGACACTAAACACCGGGGAGCTGTTTTTT	TRBV7-9	16	TRBJ2-2	.	.
CASSQDFSAYNEQFF	TGTGCCAGCAGCCAAGATTTTAGTGCTTACAATGAGCAGTTCTTC	TRBV4-2	15	TRBJ2-1	.	.
CASSLGPRTRWGYGYTF	TGTGCCAGCAGCTTAGGCCCACGGACACGATGGGGCTATGGCTACACCTTC	TRBV11-3	17	TRBJ1-2	.	.
CSVQGLAGGSYNEQFF	TGCAGCGTTCAGGGACTAGCGGGAGGGTCCTACAATGAGCAGTTCTTC	TRBV29-1	16	TRBJ2-1	TRBD2	.
CASGLGGGYNEQFF	TGTGCTAGTGGTTTAGGCGGGGGGTACAATGAGCAGTTCTTC	TRBV12-5	14	TRBJ2-1	TRBD2	.
CASRWTPLEDTQYF	TGTGCCAGCAGATGGACACCCTTGGAAGATACGCAGTATTTT	TRBV2	14	TRBJ2-3	.	.
CASSIAGNSYEQYF	TGTGCCAGTAGTATAGCAGGCAACTCCTACGAGCAGTACTTC	TRBV19	14	TRBJ2-7	.	.
CASSLTGGKGGYTF	TGTGCCAGCAGCTTAACTGGCGGGAAGGGAGGCTACACCTTC	TRBV7-3	14	TRBJ1-2	.	few